Sequencing of this T cell receptor (beta chain) was carried out in a study of shared clonotypes between healthy human individuals. Profiled with immunoSEQ multiplex PCR; TCRdb holds only in-frame clones, not every one. The sample includes approximately 100,000 clones, less than 80% seen only once; the top ten take approximately 23%. Findings and caveats of the study: Shared clonotypes: about 4.6% naive CD4, around 3.7% naive CD8, 2% to 2.5% memory CD4, under 0.5% memory CD8.

Looked up from germline, CDR1 is LGHNA and CDR2 is YNFKEQ. The germline V and J ends were trimmed by 0 bases and 4 bases, with 16 bases remaining between them. The CDR3 sequence is 16 residues long. As for this clone: No antigen is known for it.

The sequenced sample consisted of memory CD8+ T cells sorted from blood. Subset here: CD45RO+ cells pooled with CCR7-negative TemRA cells. This chain links TRBV4-2 with TRBJ2-7; TRBD1 or TRBD2 may be the D gene (5 bases each). The receptor's source is a young woman in good health. The DNA of the CDR3 is TGTGCCAGCAGCCAAGAGGGGGAATGGAGCGCTTACGAGCAGTACTTC. Translation: CASSQEGEWSAYEQYF.